The clone carrying this T cell receptor beta chain was recorded once. Adults between roughly 18 and 95 years of age took part from 20 to 25 US areas. Participants were placed into cohorts based on the clinical history they reported. TCRdb's copy holds only in-frame clones and misses some; the assay was immunoSEQ multiplex PCR. The sample carries about 200,000 clones, roughly 83% recorded once. These data come from a study of blood T cell repertoires in COVID-19. The sequencing input was PBMCs or T cells enriched from blood (not recorded which). This TCR came from a man aged 35-49 years with acute COVID-19.

The CDR3, as DNA: TGCGCCAGCATCTCACCAGGGACTTCGGGGGCCTACGAGCAGTACTTC. Protein sequence: CASISPGTSGAYEQYF. V gene TRBV23-1 combines with J gene TRBJ2-7; the D gene is possibly TRBD2 (6 bases). TRBV23-1 is marked as an open reading frame, function uncertain. The V gene lost 7 bases and the J gene lost 2 bases, with 21 bases spanning the gap. The CDR3 consists of 16 residues.